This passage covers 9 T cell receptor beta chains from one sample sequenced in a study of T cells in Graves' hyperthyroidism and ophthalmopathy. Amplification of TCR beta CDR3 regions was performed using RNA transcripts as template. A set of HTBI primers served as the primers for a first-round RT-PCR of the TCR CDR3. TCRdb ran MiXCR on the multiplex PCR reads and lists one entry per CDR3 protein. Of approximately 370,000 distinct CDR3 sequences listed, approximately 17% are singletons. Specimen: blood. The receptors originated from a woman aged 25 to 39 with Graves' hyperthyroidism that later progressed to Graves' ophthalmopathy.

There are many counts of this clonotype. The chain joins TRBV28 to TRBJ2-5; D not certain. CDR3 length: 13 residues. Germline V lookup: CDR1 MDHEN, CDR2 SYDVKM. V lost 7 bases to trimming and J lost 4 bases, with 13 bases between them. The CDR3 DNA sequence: TGTGCCAGCAACCCTTTGCGGAGAGAGACCCAGTACTTC. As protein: CASNPLRRETQYF.

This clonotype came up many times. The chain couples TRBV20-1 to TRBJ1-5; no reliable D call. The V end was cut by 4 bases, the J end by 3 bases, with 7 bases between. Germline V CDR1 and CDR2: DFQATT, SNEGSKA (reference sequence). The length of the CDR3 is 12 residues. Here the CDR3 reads CSATIANQPQHF. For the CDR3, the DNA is TGCAGTGCTACGATAGCCAATCAGCCCCAGCATTTT.

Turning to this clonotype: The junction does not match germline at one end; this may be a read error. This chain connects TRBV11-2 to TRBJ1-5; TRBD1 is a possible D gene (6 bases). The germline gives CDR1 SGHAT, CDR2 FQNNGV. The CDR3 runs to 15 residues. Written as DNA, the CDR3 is TGTGCCGGCAGCTTAGGGACACATAGCAATCAGCCCCAGCATTTT. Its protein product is CAGSLGTHSNQPQHF.

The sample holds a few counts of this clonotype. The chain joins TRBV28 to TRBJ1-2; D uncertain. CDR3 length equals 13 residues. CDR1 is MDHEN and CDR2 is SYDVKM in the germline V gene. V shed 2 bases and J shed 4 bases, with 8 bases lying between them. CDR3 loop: CASSLQAAYGYTF. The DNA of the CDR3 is TGTGCCAGCAGTTTACAGGCAGCCTATGGCTACACCTTC.

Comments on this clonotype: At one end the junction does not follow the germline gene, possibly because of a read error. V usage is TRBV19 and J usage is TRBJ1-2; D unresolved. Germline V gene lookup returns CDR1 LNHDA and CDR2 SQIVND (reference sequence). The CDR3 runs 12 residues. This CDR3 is CVSRPDMDGYTF. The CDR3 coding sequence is TGTGTCAGTAGGCCGGATATGGATGGCTACACCTTC.

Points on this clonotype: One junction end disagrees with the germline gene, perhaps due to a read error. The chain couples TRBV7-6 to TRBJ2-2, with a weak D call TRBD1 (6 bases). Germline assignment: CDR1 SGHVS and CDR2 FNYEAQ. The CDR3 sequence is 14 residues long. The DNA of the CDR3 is TGTGCCAGCAGCTTAAACAGGGACACCAGGGAGCTGTTTTTT. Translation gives CASSLNRDTRELFF.

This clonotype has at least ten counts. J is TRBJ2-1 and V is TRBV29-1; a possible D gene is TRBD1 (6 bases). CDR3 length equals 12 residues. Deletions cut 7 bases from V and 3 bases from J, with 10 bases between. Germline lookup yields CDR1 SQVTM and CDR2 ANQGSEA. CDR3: CSAQGIYNEQFF. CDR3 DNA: TGCAGCGCACAGGGTATCTACAATGAGCAGTTCTTC.

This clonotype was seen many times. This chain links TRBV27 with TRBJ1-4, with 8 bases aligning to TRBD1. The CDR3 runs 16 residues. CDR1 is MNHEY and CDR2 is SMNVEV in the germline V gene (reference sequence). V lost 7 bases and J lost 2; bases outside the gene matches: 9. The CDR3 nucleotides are TGTGCCAGCACAGAGGACAGGGTGTCGACTAATGAAAAACTGTTTTTT. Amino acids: CASTEDRVSTNEKLFF.

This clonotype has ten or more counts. CDR3: CASSFPFTRAGGPGEQYF. CDR3 bases: TGTGCCAGCAGTTTTCCCTTTACTAGGGCGGGAGGGCCGGGCGAGCAGTACTTC. The chain couples TRBV28 to TRBJ2-7; 9 positions match TRBD2. With 3 bases clipped from V and 6 bases from J, the junction kept 18 bases outside the gene matches. Germline assignment: CDR1 MDHEN and CDR2 SYDVKM. This CDR3 spans 18 amino acids. Combining the CDR3 with reference TRBV28 and TRBJ2-7 gives the whole variable domain DVKVTQSSRYLVKRTGEKVFLECVQDMDHENMFWYRQDPGLGLRLIYFSYDVKMKEKGDIPEGYSVSREKKERFSLILESASTNQTSMYLCASSFPFTRAGGPGEQYFGPGTRLTVT.